A single sample gave rise to the 22 T cell receptor beta chains below, sequenced in a study of blood T cell repertoires in COVID-19 (dated by TCRdb to about 2020). The library was prepared using the immunoSEQ multiplex PCR assay. TCRdb's version of the immuneACCESS table is confined to in-frame rearrangements and falls short of the full clone set. An unresolved V gene accounts for under half of the shortfall where checked; the remainder is of unknown origin. This sample comprises around 250,000 clones, approximately 85% of them detected only once. Of the sample, 1.9% is held by the ten largest clones. Sequenced input: PBMCs or T cells enriched from blood (not recorded which). The receptors were gathered from a woman between 50 and 59 years old who had recovered from COVID-19.

This chain links TRBV28 with TRBJ1-4; 7 positions match TRBD1. This CDR3 comprises 13 residues. Germline trimming cut 6 bases from V and 4 bases from J; bases unmatched to any gene: 2. Germline loops: CDR1 MDHEN, CDR2 SYDVKM. In DNA form, the CDR3 reads TGTGCCAGCAGAACAGGGGTTAATGAAAAACTGTTTTTT. As protein: CASRTGVNEKLFF.

The rearrangement uses TRBV1 and TRBJ2-3; the D call TRBD2 from the table was never checked on the DNA. TRBV1 is labeled a pseudogene. The CDR3 is 21 amino acids. CDR3 sequence: CTSSQDRGSGGRSFSTDTQYF. CDR3 nucleotides: TGCACCAGCAGCCAAGATAGGGGTAGCGGGGGAAGATCATTTAGTACAGATACGCAGTATTTT.

This sequence joins TRBV7-8 and TRBJ1-6, with D possibly being TRBD1 (5 bases). The CDR3 is made up of 17 amino acids. CDR1 is SGHVS, CDR2 FQNEAQ, per germline. The germline V and J ends were trimmed by 1 base and 7 bases, with 17 bases remaining between them. CDR3 amino acids: CASSLGWGGERNSPLHF. CDR3 coding DNA: TGTGCCAGCAGCTTAGGGTGGGGCGGGGAGAGGAATTCACCCCTCCACTTT.

The rearrangement links TRBV27 to TRBJ1-2, with D hard to call. The germline V gene encodes CDR1 MNHEY and CDR2 SMNVEV (reference sequence). The CDR3 totals 13 residues. V gave up 3 bases and J gave up 6 bases, with 11 bases separating them. The CDR3 nucleotides are TGTGCCAGCAGTTTTGCGGGGAGCAATGGCTACACCTTC. This gives the protein CASSFAGSNGYTF.

V usage is TRBV5-6 and J usage is TRBJ1-2; 7 positions agree with TRBD1. The J segment lost 1 base and the V segment lost 4 bases, leaving 7 bases of the junction unmatched. Germline V gene lookup returns CDR1 SGHDT and CDR2 YYEEEE. The length of the CDR3 is 15 residues. CDR3 bases: TGTGCCAGCAGCCCGGGACAGACCCATAACTATGGCTACACCTTC. It is translated as CASSPGQTHNYGYTF.

This clone has just one count. The chain has TRBV4-1 and TRBJ2-7; no clear D gene. The V end lost 0 bases, the J end lost 2 bases, and 5 bases lay between the germline ends. Germline V lookup: CDR1 MGHRA, CDR2 YSYEKL. This CDR3 comprises 13 residues. The CDR3 DNA reads as TGCGCCAGCAGCCAAGATATCGCCTACGAGCAGTACTTC. This sequence encodes CASSQDIAYEQYF.

V is TRBV4-1 and J is TRBJ2-1; the match to TRBD2 covers 11 bases. Germline V lookup: CDR1 MGHRA, CDR2 YSYEKL. J gave up 6 bases and V 0 bases, and 10 bases lay outside the gene matches. The CDR3 has 18 amino acids. The CDR3, as DNA: TGCGCCAGCAGCCAAGATCGCGCTAGCGGGAGGAGACGCAATGAGCAGTTCTTC. This codes for CASSQDRASGRRRNEQFF.

V and J are TRBV4-1 and TRBJ2-7; 10 nucleotides match TRBD1. The CDR3 has 15 residues. Germline CDR1 is MGHRA and CDR2 is YSYEKL. V was clipped by 0 bases and J by 3 bases; unmatched bases: 2. The DNA for the CDR3 is TGCGCCAGCAGCCAAGATGGGACAGGGGACTACGAGCAGTACTTC. Protein: CASSQDGTGDYEQYF.

The genes are TRBV2 and TRBJ2-3, with D perhaps matching TRBD2 (6 bases). CDR3 length equals 13 residues. V shed 11 bases and J shed 6 bases, with 18 bases lying between them. Germline V gene data show CDR1 as SNHLY and CDR2 as FYNNEI. The CDR3 DNA is TGTGCCTGCCCAGCCGGGAGTCTTGATACGCAGTATTTT. It translates to CACPAGSLDTQYF.

This chain uses TRBV7-2 with TRBJ1-6, with D uncertain. The CDR3 runs to 14 residues. V gave up 5 bases and J gave up 7 bases, with 12 bases separating them. Germline CDR1 is SGHTA and CDR2 is FQGNSA. The CDR3 loop reads CASSADSGNSPLHF. The CDR3 bases are TGTGCCAGCAGCGCGGACTCGGGCAATTCACCCCTCCACTTT.

The chain uses TRBV2 and TRBJ2-7; TRBD1 is a possible D gene (6 bases). The CDR3 covers 13 residues. Trimming removed 5 bases at V and 5 bases at J, with 13 bases between. In germline, CDR1 is SNHLY, CDR2 FYNNEI. DNA of the CDR3: TGTGCCAGCAGTTACAGGGTAATGGACGAGCAGTACTTC. It translates to CASSYRVMDEQYF.

The gene calls are TRBV29-1 and TRBJ1-1, with a possible D match to TRBD1 (6 bases). V was pared by 6 bases and J by 4 bases, with 12 bases between. The CDR3 is 12 residues long. Germline assignment: CDR1 SQVTM and CDR2 ANQGSEA. CDR3 protein: CSVDAGVTEAFF. CDR3 nucleotide sequence: TGCAGCGTCGACGCAGGGGTCACTGAAGCTTTCTTT.

The chain uses TRBV28 and TRBJ1-4, with TRBD1 matching over 7 bases. V was clipped by 5 bases and J by 1 base; unmatched bases: 4. Germline assignment: CDR1 MDHEN and CDR2 SYDVKM. CDR3 size: 15 residues. CDR3 in DNA: TGTGCCAGCAGTCCAGGGGGAGTAACTAATGAAAAACTGTTTTTT. Its protein is CASSPGGVTNEKLFF.

This chain connects TRBV2 to TRBJ1-6; TRBD1 matches 10 bases. Germline CDR1 reads SNHLY; CDR2 reads FYNNEI. This CDR3 comprises 15 residues. Trimming cost V 7 bases and J 3 bases; bases outside gene matches: 3. The chain's CDR3 is CASKWDRGYNSPLHF. The CDR3 DNA reads TGTGCCAGCAAGTGGGACAGGGGCTATAATTCACCCCTCCACTTT.

The rearrangement joins TRBV15 to TRBJ1-1; maybe TRBD1 (5 bases). The CDR3 is 14 residues long. The germline CDR1 and CDR2 sequences are LNHNV and YYDKDF (reference sequence). V lost 5 bases, J lost 7 bases, and 17 bases lay in between. The CDR3 DNA reads as TGTGCCACCAGCCGTCAGGGCAGGGTGTATGAAGCTTTCTTT. Translated, it gives CATSRQGRVYEAFF.

The sample holds one count of this clone. This chain links TRBV19 with TRBJ1-1, with TRBD1 as a possible D gene (5 bases). CDR3 length: 11 residues. Germline lookup yields CDR1 LNHDA and CDR2 SQIVND (reference sequence). V was clipped by 4 bases and J by 7 bases, with 7 bases between them. The CDR3 spells CASSNRIEAFF. CDR3 DNA: TGTGCCAGTAGTAACAGGATTGAAGCTTTCTTT. Full variable domain (rest looked up from reference TRBV19 and TRBJ1-1): DGGITQSPKYLFRKEGQNVTLSCEQNLNHDAMYWYRQDPGQGLRLIYYSQIVNDFQKGDIAEGYSVSREKKESFPLTVTSAQKNPTAFYLCASSNRIEAFFGQGTRLTVV.

Note on this clone: This same CDR3 is encoded by further DNA sequences in the sample. This chain connects TRBV7-9 to TRBJ1-1; 8 bases match TRBD1. Germline V CDR1 and CDR2: SEHNR, FQNEAQ (reference sequence). The CDR3 covers 15 residues. J was trimmed by 4 bases and V by 1 base; bases with no gene match: 5. In nucleotides, the CDR3 is TGTGCCAGCAGCTTAGTAGGAACAGGGGGCACTGAAGCTTTCTTT. Its protein product is CASSLVGTGGTEAFF.

The chain couples TRBV28 to TRBJ1-2; TRBD1 matches 9 bases. V was pared by 4 bases and J by 8 bases, with 2 bases of the junction left unmatched. Looked up from germline, CDR1 is MDHEN and CDR2 is SYDVKM. This CDR3 is 12 amino acids long. CDR3 in amino acids: CASSSGQGGYTF. Here the CDR3 DNA reads TGTGCCAGCAGTTCGGGACAGGGAGGCTACACCTTC.

The CDR3 region has the DNA TGTGCCAGCAGCTTAGTAGGGGGTCCCGGGGCCAACGTCCTGACTTTC. This sequence encodes CASSLVGGPGANVLTF. The rearrangement uses TRBV7-9 and TRBJ2-6, with D perhaps matching TRBD1 (6 bases). Germline CDR1 and CDR2: SEHNR and FQNEAQ (reference sequence). The CDR3 loop spans 16 amino acids. Trimming cost V 1 base and J 4 bases, with 11 bases left between them.

This clone came up once. The V and J genes are TRBV27 and TRBJ2-5, with 11 bases matching TRBD1. This CDR3 region has 15 residues. Germline lookup yields CDR1 MNHEY and CDR2 SMNVEV (reference sequence). V dropped 5 bases and J dropped 6; count of bases not matched to a gene: 8. The CDR3 sequence is CASSQGDRGTKTQYF. DNA of the CDR3: TGTGCCAGCAGTCAGGGGGACAGGGGGACGAAGACCCAGTACTTC.

The rearrangement links TRBV15 to TRBJ1-1; D not certain. Trimming stripped 5 bases from V and 8 bases from J, with 12 bases between. Germline V gene lookup returns CDR1 LNHNV and CDR2 YYDKDF (reference sequence). The length of the CDR3 is 12 residues. The CDR3 bases are TGTGCCACCAGCTCCCGTCGCAGAGAAGCTTTCTTT. As protein: CATSSRRREAFF.

This chain joins TRBV18 and TRBJ2-1; a possible D gene is TRBD1 (7 bases). Germline CDR1 and CDR2: KGHSH and LQKENI. V was shortened by 3 bases and J by 6 bases, with 12 bases between the two germline ends. CDR3 size: 14 residues. Here the CDR3 reads CASSPDQGGNEQFF. The CDR3 region has the DNA TGTGCCAGCTCACCGGACCAGGGGGGCAATGAGCAGTTCTTC.